This T cell receptor beta chain was identified in a study of cytomegalovirus exposure and HLA in healthy donors. This table comes from immunoSEQ multiplex PCR, and its TCRdb copy is limited to in-frame clones, with some not included. The data show over 150,000 clones, 75% to 90% seen once. CDR3 length equals 16 residues. Per germline, CDR1 SEHNR and CDR2 FQNEAQ (reference sequence). Germline trimming cut 1 base from V and 5 bases from J; bases unmatched to any gene: 8. This chain uses TRBV7-9 with TRBJ1-5; TRBD1 matches 7 bases. Material: PBMCs. This receptor was obtained from a man in his late teens or twenties in good health and CMV-seropositive. CDR3 protein: CASSLGEGQPDQPQHF. In DNA form, the CDR3 reads TGTGCCAGCAGCTTAGGAGAGGGACAGCCTGATCAGCCCCAGCATTTT.